This note documents a single T cell receptor (beta chain) sequence. The specificity of this receptor is unknown. Base quality data are lacking; no much larger clone is found one base away. These data belong to a study of blood T cells in healthy people across ages (dated by TCRdb to about 2015). As for the study more broadly: In model experiments, roughly one uniquely barcoded TCR beta cDNA molecule per two T cells was captured by template switching. Age-related changes in TCR beta repertoire diversity were measured in the study by deep sequencing normalized with unique cDNA molecular identifiers. Four age groups were formed from the donors: young (average approximately 17 years), middle-aged (just under 40), aged (roughly 59) and long-lived (around 82). Donors of different ages were randomly distributed across sequencing lanes to avoid experimental bias. The study analyzed two additional independent replicas of 1 million unique cDNA reads from the same blood draw for two donors, one aged 18 to 29 and one aged 80 or older.

Libraries were built with 5' RACE. The sequencer listed for this sample is Illumina HiSeq 2500. The second PCR ran for about 7 to 11 cycles and used a J-beta primer mix along with a sample-barcoded 5' primer. A template-switch 5' adaptor carrying 12 random nucleotides introduced a unique molecular identifier onto each TCR beta cDNA molecule. Each sample yielded at least 2.5 million CDR3-containing paired-end reads. First-strand cDNA synthesis was performed from all RNA using the Mint cDNA synthesis kit, with priming by a TRBC-specific oligonucleotide. Following uracil-DNA glycosylase treatment, all cDNA underwent a first 18-cycle PCR with the universal primers M1SS and BC2_uni_R. The original methods were these. For normalization, 1 million high-quality reads were randomly selected from each sample, with every read carrying a distinct molecular identifier. Reads with shared molecular identifiers were discarded instead of being binned into consensus sequences. MiTCR, run with a Q25 quality threshold and the strictest error-elimination algorithm, handled CDR3 identification, clonotype clustering and error correction. Lower-bound total TCR beta diversity was estimated with a nonparametric unseen species model using Euler transformation. The raw public reads went through TCRdb reprocessing: fastp at Q25, MiXCR clone calling, in-frame beta chains kept. Rows are unified per CDR3 protein, each entry keeping the most common DNA and genes. These V and J calls derive from TCRdb rather than the authors' analysis. Recorded for this sample are some 1.5 million distinct CDR3 sequences; 28% of them occurred a single time. Together, the top ten hold approximately 7.7% of the sample.

The CDR3, from cysteine to phenylalanine, totals 16 residues. Just CDR3 DNA is preserved here, 48 bases in frame from base 1. A distance of 11 bases separates the germline ends of V and J, which lose 3 bases and 0 bases respectively. CDR1 MDHEN and CDR2 SYDVKM were looked up in the germline V gene. The roughly 39 donors, aged about 6 to 95 years, were systemically healthy Caucasian individuals from Russia. Approximately 10 milliliters of peripheral blood were collected from each donor into EDTA-treated Vacutainer tubes. Ficoll-Paque density-gradient centrifugation was used to isolate PBMCs, with at least 7 million per sample. Total RNA, at least 5 micrograms per sample, was extracted from PBMCs with Trizol reagent. Naive CD45RAhigh/CD27high T cell percentages were measured by flow cytometry on a PBMC aliquot from every donor. Points the paper makes about the study in general: Observed TCR beta diversity per million T cells fell roughly linearly with age, and a significant reduction was already apparent by age roughly 41. Because profiling used bulk unsorted PBMCs, naive and antigen-experienced compartments could not be compared conclusively. Estimates of total diversity based on one million sequenced T cells were considered lower bounds and underestimates. The CMV infection status of donors was not known, potentially confounding age-related changes in expanded clonotypes. Observed TCR beta diversity correlated strongly with the percentage of naive T cells measured by flow cytometry. Compared with the aged group, the long-lived group had more naive CD4+ T cells, fewer expanded clones and increased TCR diversity, a pattern suggesting age selection.

This TCR derives from a woman in her thirties in good health. The rearranged chain carries TRBV28 and TRBJ1-4; the best D guess is TRBD1, with 5 bases matching. The sequenced sample was blood. The CDR3 reads CASSFHGGPTNEKLFF. The DNA is as follows: TGTGCCAGCAGTTTTCATGGGGGACCAACTAATGAAAAACTGTTTTTT.